Each of the 22 T cell receptor beta chains below was sequenced from the same sample in a study of beta chain features in type 1 diabetes (dated by TCRdb to the late 2010s). On the study overall, not on this receptor specifically: A moderate but significant shortening of TCRB CDR3 length was observed in type 1 diabetes patients in all four CD4+ subsets.

The library was generated by the immunoSEQ multiplex PCR assay. The entire amount of isolated RNA was reverse transcribed using the High Capacity cDNA Reverse Transcription Kit, so the sequenced TCRB transcripts were expressed ones. TCRdb limited this immuneACCESS table to in-frame rearrangements with V and J called. A share of clones is missing; checked studies link under half to unresolved V genes, and the rest is unexplained. The sample profile shows about 370,000 clones; around 9.6% of them were found once. About 0.63% of the sample is taken by the ten largest. For these TCRs, the target antigens are not known. The specimen sequenced was central memory CD4+ T cells from blood. These receptors came from a man aged 25 to 45 with type 1 diabetes.

The chain combines TRBV9 with TRBJ1-4; possible D gene TRBD1, 5 bases. The CDR3 covers 15 residues. Germline V lookup: CDR1 SGDLS, CDR2 YYNGEE. V was trimmed by 3 bases and J by 7 bases, leaving 16 bases between them. The CDR3 coding sequence is TGTGCCAGCAGCGGAGCCGGGACGGCGTCTGAAAAACTGTTTTTT. Translation: CASSGAGTASEKLFF.

The chain has TRBV11-1 and TRBJ1-5; D unclear. CDR1 is SGHAT, CDR2 FQDESV, per germline (reference sequence). Trimming removed 3 bases at V and 4 bases at J, with 7 bases between. This CDR3 contains 13 residues. Here the CDR3 DNA reads TGTGCCAGCAGCTTCGGTAGGAATCAGCCCCAGCATTTT. Translating gives CASSFGRNQPQHF.

This clone was detected ten times or more. The gene calls are TRBV28 and TRBJ1-1, with TRBD1 as a possible D gene (5 bases). V gave up 8 bases and J gave up 1 base, with 17 bases separating them. The CDR3 has 15 residues. From germline, CDR1 is MDHEN and CDR2 SYDVKM. As DNA, the CDR3 is TGTGCCAGCGAGAAGGGGCGCGGCCAGAACACTGAAGCTTTCTTT. It codes for CASEKGRGQNTEAFF.

This chain joins TRBV27 and TRBJ2-7; TRBD2 might be the D (6 bases). The V gene's germline CDR1 is MNHEY and CDR2 SMNVEV (reference sequence). V lost 3 bases and J 3 bases, leaving 18 bases between the germline ends. This CDR3 comprises 16 residues. CDR3 sequence: CASSLGRGKANYEQYF. Here the CDR3 DNA reads TGTGCCAGCAGTTTGGGCCGGGGGAAAGCCAACTACGAGCAGTACTTC.

On this clone: The same CDR3 also results from other DNA sequences found in this sample. The genes are TRBV9 and TRBJ1-5; D not resolved. Trimming removed 2 bases at V and 1 base at J, with 4 bases between. The CDR3 sequence is 13 residues long. Germline assignment: CDR1 SGDLS and CDR2 YYNGEE. The CDR3 here is CASSVGSNQPQHF. CDR3 bases: TGTGCCAGCAGCGTCGGAAGCAATCAGCCCCAGCATTTT.

The chain is built from TRBV28 and TRBJ2-3; possibly TRBD1 or TRBD2 for D (5 bases each). Trimming shortened V by 5 bases and J by 5 bases, and 14 bases separated the two germline ends. The CDR3 consists of 14 residues. The germline V gene has CDR1 MDHEN and CDR2 SYDVKM. The CDR3 coding sequence is TGTGCCAGCAGTATTACCCGGGACCGAGATACGCAGTATTTT. The encoded protein is CASSITRDRDTQYF.

The table lists this clone with many counts. This chain links TRBV10-3 with TRBJ2-7; D may match TRBD1 or TRBD2 (5 bases each). The CDR3 runs 16 residues. CDR1 is ENHRY, CDR2 SYGVKD, per germline. V shed 1 base and J shed 0 bases, with 13 bases lying between them. The CDR3 region is CAISEYSGRSSYEQYF. In DNA form, the CDR3 reads TGTGCCATCAGTGAGTATTCGGGACGGAGCTCCTACGAGCAGTACTTC.

V gene TRBV5-5 combines with J gene TRBJ1-2, with D possibly matching TRBD1 (5 bases). V lost 4 bases and J 6 bases, leaving 13 bases between the germline ends. This CDR3 region has 13 residues. CDR1 is SGHKS and CDR2 is YYEKEE in the germline V gene (reference sequence). The CDR3 DNA sequence: TGTGCCAGCAGCCTAGGACACACGAATGGCTACACCTTC. Amino acids: CASSLGHTNGYTF.

The chain carries TRBV4-1 and TRBJ2-3; 7 bases are shared with TRBD1. The germline gives CDR1 MGHRA, CDR2 YSYEKL. Trimming at V came to 3 bases and at J to 5 bases, leaving 2 bases not matched to a gene. There are 13 residues in the CDR3. The CDR3 region is CASSHRQGDTQYF. The CDR3 bases are TGCGCCAGCAGCCATAGACAGGGAGATACGCAGTATTTT.

In this sample, this clone turned up a few times. The chain joins TRBV7-9 to TRBJ2-5, with D perhaps matching TRBD1 or TRBD2 (5 bases each). V was cut by 8 bases and J by 2 bases, with 21 bases left in between. The CDR3 is 16 amino acids. CDR1 is SEHNR, CDR2 FQNEAQ, per germline (reference sequence). CDR3 nucleotides: TGTGCCAGCCAGGACAAGCGTAGGGAGACGCAAGAGACCCAGTACTTC. It specifies CASQDKRRETQETQYF.

This sequence joins TRBV5-5 and TRBJ1-1; no clear D. Trimming removed 7 bases at V and 4 bases at J, with 14 bases between. Per germline, CDR1 SGHKS and CDR2 YYEKEE (reference sequence). The CDR3 extends over 13 amino acids. CDR3 in amino acids: CASGPPRGTEAFF. The CDR3 nucleotides are TGTGCCAGCGGACCTCCACGGGGCACTGAAGCTTTCTTT.

The chain is built from TRBV10-1 and TRBJ2-1; 7 bases map to TRBD2. From germline, CDR1 is WNHNN and CDR2 SYGVQD (reference sequence). V shed 0 bases and J 3 bases; nucleotides not matched to a gene: 5. The CDR3 is 16 residues long. The CDR3 DNA is TGCGCCAGCAGTGAGTCGAGGCGGGGGATCTACAATGAGCAGTTCTTC. It encodes CASSESRRGIYNEQFF.

The J gene is TRBJ2-3, the V gene TRBV7-2, with D tentatively TRBD1 (6 bases). The CDR3 covers 16 residues. Trimming left V 1 base short and J 1 base short, with 12 bases between. Germline-derived CDR1 and CDR2 are SGHTA and FQGNSA. The CDR3: CASSLDRAGGTDTQYF. CDR3 nucleotide sequence: TGTGCCAGCAGCTTAGATCGGGCAGGGGGCACAGATACGCAGTATTTT.

This clone was counted only a few times. The chain's CDR3 is CAWRETGVGQETQYF. CDR3 nucleotides: TGTGCCTGGAGGGAAACGGGGGTCGGGCAAGAGACCCAGTACTTC. The chain links TRBV30 to TRBJ2-5, with TRBD2 as a possible D gene (6 bases). The V and J ends lost 3 bases and 2 bases respectively, with 16 bases between them. Germline V gives CDR1 GTSNPN, CDR2 SVGIG (reference sequence). The CDR3 contains 15 residues. Full variable domain (remainder filled in from reference TRBV30 and TRBJ2-5): SQTIHQWPATLVQPVGSPLSLECTVEGTSNPNLYWYRQAAGRGLQLLFYSVGIGQISSEVPQNLSASRPQDRQFILSSKKLLLSDSGFYLCAWRETGVGQETQYFGPGTRLLVL.

The rearrangement joins TRBV4-3 to TRBJ2-7, with TRBD1 matching 8 bases. Unmatched junction bases numbered 2, after V lost 4 bases and J lost 3 bases. Germline assignment: CDR1 LGHNA and CDR2 YSLEER. This CDR3 is 13 amino acids long. The CDR3 bases are TGCGCCAGCAGCCTGGACAGGGTCTACGAGCAGTACTTC. Translation gives CASSLDRVYEQYF.

The CDR3 is CASRWAPGDTEAFF. As DNA, the CDR3 is TGTGCCAGCAGGTGGGCCCCAGGGGACACTGAAGCTTTCTTT. The genes are TRBV28 and TRBJ1-1, with a weak D call TRBD1 (6 bases). Between the trimmed V and J ends, which lost 6 bases and 3 bases, there was a span of 14 bases. In germline, CDR1 is MDHEN, CDR2 SYDVKM. CDR3 length equals 14 residues.

This clone occurred a few times. The chain couples TRBV6-6 to TRBJ2-2; 10 bases match TRBD2. J gave up 3 bases and V 7 bases, and 2 bases lay outside the gene matches. The CDR3 has 14 residues. Germline loops: CDR1 MNHNY, CDR2 SVGAGI (reference sequence). CDR3 region: CASIAGGYTGELFF. In DNA, the CDR3 is TGTGCCAGCATAGCGGGAGGTTACACCGGGGAGCTGTTTTTT.

The chain carries TRBV6-4 and TRBJ2-3, with no clear D. This CDR3 is built from 13 residues. Trimming removed 4 bases from V and 6 bases from J, with 11 bases in between. The V gene's germline CDR1 is MRHNA and CDR2 SNTAGT. This chain's CDR3 is CASSVNFGDTQYF. CDR3 coding DNA: TGTGCCAGCAGTGTTAACTTTGGGGATACGCAGTATTTT.

V and J are TRBV18 and TRBJ1-1; 8 nucleotides align to TRBD1. The V gene's germline CDR1 is KGHSH and CDR2 LQKENI. With V trimmed by 3 bases and J by 2 bases, 5 bases remained unmatched. The CDR3 runs 15 residues. CDR3 coding DNA: TGTGCCAGCTCACCGGACAGGGCCTACAACACTGAAGCTTTCTTT. Its translation: CASSPDRAYNTEAFF.

The chain employs TRBV6-5 and TRBJ1-1, with 7 positions matching TRBD1. Germline CDR1 MNHEY, CDR2 SVGAGI. CDR3 length: 12 residues. V dropped 2 bases and J dropped 7; count of bases not matched to a gene: 1. Here the CDR3 reads CASSYGQDEAFF. Written as DNA, the CDR3 is TGTGCCAGCAGTTACGGACAGGATGAAGCTTTCTTT.

In this sample, this clone turned up a few times. The rearrangement links TRBV9 to TRBJ2-5, with D tentatively TRBD2 (5 bases). The CDR3 spans 15 residues. Germline values: CDR1 SGDLS, CDR2 YYNGEE. V was trimmed by 0 bases and J by 2 bases, leaving 11 bases between them. The CDR3 nucleotides are TGTGCCAGCAGCGTAGACGGGATGGGGCAAGAGACCCAGTACTTC. Translation: CASSVDGMGQETQYF.

The chain combines TRBV7-3 with TRBJ2-1, with TRBD2 identical over 9 bases. The CDR3 consists of 15 residues. The germline gives CDR1 SGHTA, CDR2 FQGTGA. Unmatched junction bases numbered 6, after V lost 2 bases and J lost 7 bases. The CDR3 sequence: CASSLQAGGPNEQFF. In DNA form, the CDR3 reads TGTGCCAGCAGCTTACAGGCGGGAGGGCCAAATGAGCAGTTCTTC.